Below are 5 T cell receptor beta chains sequenced from a single sample in a study of beta chain features in type 1 diabetes. Notes on the study in general: All four CD4+ subsets from Type 1 diabetes patients carried moderately but significantly shorter TCRB CDR3s.

Their antigens remain unidentified. cDNA synthesis used the whole RNA isolate, giving expressed TCRB sequences. TCRdb's copy holds only in-frame clones and misses some; the assay was immunoSEQ multiplex PCR. The table records 630,000 or so clones, around 15% of them present only once. Input material: naive CD4+ T cells from blood. Receptors originate from a man between 18 and 35 years old with type 1 diabetes.

The chain combines TRBV7-2 with TRBJ2-7; D unclear. The CDR3 has 15 residues. The ends were cut back, 2 bases at V and 2 bases at J, with 13 bases in the middle. Germline-derived CDR1 and CDR2 are SGHTA and FQGNSA. Here the CDR3 reads CASSLRFSGAYEQYF. DNA of the CDR3: TGTGCCAGCAGCTTACGCTTCTCCGGAGCCTACGAGCAGTACTTC.

This sequence joins TRBV13 and TRBJ1-2; D not certain. The V and J ends lost 5 bases and 8 bases respectively, with 18 bases between them. This CDR3 is 14 amino acids long. Germline CDR1 PRHDT, CDR2 FYEKMQ (reference sequence). The CDR3 sequence is CASSAYSQLGGYTF. The CDR3 nucleotides read TGTGCCAGCAGCGCATACTCCCAATTGGGGGGCTACACCTTC.

V is TRBV7-3 and J is TRBJ2-1; TRBD2 is a possible D gene (6 bases). V was clipped by 5 bases and J by 10 bases, with 12 bases between them. The CDR3 spans 12 residues. Looked up from germline, CDR1 is SGHTA and CDR2 is FQGTGA. CDR3 amino acids: CASSPSSGEQFF. The CDR3 nucleotides are TGTGCCAGCAGCCCCTCAAGCGGGGAGCAGTTCTTC.

This clone was counted only a few times. J is TRBJ2-5 and V is TRBV5-1; no reliable D call. Germline CDR1 SGHRS, CDR2 YFSETQ. V gave up 0 bases and J gave up 0 bases, with 6 bases separating them. CDR3 length: 14 residues. CDR3 in amino acids: CASSLASDQETQYF. The CDR3, as DNA: TGCGCCAGCAGCTTGGCGAGCGACCAAGAGACCCAGTACTTC.

Only a few counts were recorded for this clone. The V gene is TRBV14, the J gene TRBJ2-3; D ambiguous. The CDR3 totals 15 residues. Germline V gene lookup returns CDR1 SGHDN and CDR2 FVKESK. V lost 4 bases and J lost 4, with 15 bases in between. The CDR3 DNA reads TGTGCCAGCAGCCTTTTAAGGGCAGCCCCAGATACGCAGTATTTT. It translates to CASSLLRAAPDTQYF.